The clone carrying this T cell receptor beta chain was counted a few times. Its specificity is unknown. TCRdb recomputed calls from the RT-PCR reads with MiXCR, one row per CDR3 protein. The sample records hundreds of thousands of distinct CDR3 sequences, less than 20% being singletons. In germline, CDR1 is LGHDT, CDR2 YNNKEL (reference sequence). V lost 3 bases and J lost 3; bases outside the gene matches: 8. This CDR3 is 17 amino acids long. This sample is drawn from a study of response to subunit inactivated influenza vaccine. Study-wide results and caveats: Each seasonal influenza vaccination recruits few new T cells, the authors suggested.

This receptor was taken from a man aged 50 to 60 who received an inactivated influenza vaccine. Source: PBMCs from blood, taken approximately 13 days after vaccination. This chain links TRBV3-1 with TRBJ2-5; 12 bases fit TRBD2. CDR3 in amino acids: CASSQPPRLAGEETQYF. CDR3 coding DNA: TGTGCCAGCAGCCAGCCACCCAGACTAGCGGGAGAAGAGACCCAGTACTTC.